The source of this T cell receptor (beta chain) is a study of blood T cell repertoires in COVID-19. CDR3 length: 14 amino acids. V was cut by 3 bases and J by 0 bases, with 8 bases left in between. Germline assignment: CDR1 MDHEN and CDR2 SYDVKM. Data came from immunoSEQ multiplex PCR; TCRdb stores just in-frame clones and leaves some out. The sample gives some 250,000 clones, 83% of which show up once; 4.5% to 6.5% is in the top ten. The sample was peripheral blood. This rearrangement joins TRBV28 to TRBJ1-1; D is uncertain. This receptor was identified in an elderly man with acute or convalescent COVID-19. The CDR3 here is CASSFGRMNTEAFF. DNA for the CDR3: TGTGCCAGCAGTTTTGGCAGGATGAACACTGAAGCTTTCTTT.